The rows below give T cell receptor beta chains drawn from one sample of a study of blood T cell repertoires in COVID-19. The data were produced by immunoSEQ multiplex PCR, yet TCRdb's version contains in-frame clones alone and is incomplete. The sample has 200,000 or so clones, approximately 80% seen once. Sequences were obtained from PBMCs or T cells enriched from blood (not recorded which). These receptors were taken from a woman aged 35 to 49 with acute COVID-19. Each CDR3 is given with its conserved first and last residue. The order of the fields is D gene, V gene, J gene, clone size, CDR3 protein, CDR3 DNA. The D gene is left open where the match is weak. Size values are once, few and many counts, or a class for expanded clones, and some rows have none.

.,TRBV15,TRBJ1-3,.,CATSRDKGNTIYF,TGTGCCACCAGCAGAGATAAAGGAAACACCATATATTTT
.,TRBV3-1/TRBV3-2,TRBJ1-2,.,CASSPDTTIWYGYTF,TGTGCCAGCAGCCCGGACACCACAATCTGGTATGGCTACACCTTC
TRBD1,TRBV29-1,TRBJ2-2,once,CSVETTGEAGELFF,TGCAGCGTTGAAACGACAGGGGAGGCCGGGGAGCTGTTTTTT
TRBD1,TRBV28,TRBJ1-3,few,CASSLLPAGGKNTIYF,TGTGCCAGCAGTTTATTACCTGCAGGGGGTAAAAACACCATATATTTT
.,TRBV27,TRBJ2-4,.,CASSLGGQNIQYF,TGTGCCAGCAGTTTGGGGGGTCAAAACATTCAGTACTTC
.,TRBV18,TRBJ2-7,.,CASSPPSGIYEQYF,TGTGCCAGCTCACCACCGTCCGGGATCTACGAGCAGTACTTC
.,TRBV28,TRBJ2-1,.,CASRQLGPSSYNEQFF,TGTGCCAGCAGACAACTAGGCCCGAGCTCCTACAATGAGCAGTTCTTC
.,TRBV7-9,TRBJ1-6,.,CASSLAPTGANSPLHF,TGTGCCAGCAGCTTAGCTCCGACAGGTGCCAATTCACCCCTCCACTTT
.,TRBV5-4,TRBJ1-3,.,CASSFRGGGTIYF,TGTGCCAGCAGCTTTCGAGGTGGAGGCACCATATATTTT
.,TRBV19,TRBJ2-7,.,CASSMQDSGQYF,TGTGCCAGTAGTATGCAGGACTCCGGGCAGTACTTC
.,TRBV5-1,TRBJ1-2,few,CASSLGDTRANYGYTF,TGCGCCAGCAGCTTGGGGGACACCCGAGCTAACTATGGCTACACCTTC
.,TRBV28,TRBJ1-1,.,CASTWGGQNTEAFF,TGTGCCAGCACCTGGGGGGGGCAGAACACTGAAGCTTTCTTT
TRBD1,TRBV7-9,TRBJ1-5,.,CASSDRDTLYDQPQHF,TGTGCCAGCAGCGACAGGGACACCCTATACGATCAGCCCCAGCATTTT
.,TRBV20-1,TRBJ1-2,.,CSASPRGLAGYTF,TGCAGTGCTAGTCCGCGGGGGTTGGCTGGCTACACCTTC
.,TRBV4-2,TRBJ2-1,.,CASSLGTFNEQFF,TGTGCCAGCAGCCTCGGTACGTTCAATGAGCAGTTCTTC
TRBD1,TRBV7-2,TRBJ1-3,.,CASSLGTGGNTIYF,TGTGCCAGCAGCTTAGGGACAGGGGGAAACACCATATATTTT
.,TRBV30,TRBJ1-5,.,CAWSVIGLNQPQHF,TGTGCCTGGAGTGTAATTGGACTGAATCAGCCCCAGCATTTT
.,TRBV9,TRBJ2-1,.,CASSVVGTDYNEQFF,TGTGCCAGCAGCGTAGTCGGGACTGACTACAATGAGCAGTTCTTC
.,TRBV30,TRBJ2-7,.,CAWSGQNPYEQYF,TGTGCCTGGAGTGGTCAGAATCCCTACGAGCAGTACTTC
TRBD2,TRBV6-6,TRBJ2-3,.,CASSLAVPGLAGGRLDTQYF,TGTGCCAGCAGTCTAGCAGTCCCGGGACTAGCGGGGGGGCGGTTGGATACGCAGTATTTT
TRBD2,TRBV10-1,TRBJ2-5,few,CASSESTSGRGETQYF,TGCGCCAGCAGTGAGTCGACTAGCGGGAGGGGAGAGACCCAGTACTTC
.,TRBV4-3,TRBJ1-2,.,CASSQDFISGGSYGYTF,TGCGCCAGCAGCCAAGATTTTATTTCCGGAGGTAGCTATGGCTACACCTTC
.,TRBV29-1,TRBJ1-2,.,CSVEYLGEEGQRLYYGYTF,TGCAGCGTTGAATACTTAGGGGAAGAAGGACAGCGACTATACTATGGCTACACCTTC
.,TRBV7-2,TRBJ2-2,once,CASSWRQGELFF,TGTGCCAGCAGCTGGAGGCAGGGGGAGCTGTTTTTT
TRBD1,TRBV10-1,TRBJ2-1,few,CASSETERTGRNEQFF,TGCGCCAGCAGTGAGACAGAACGGACAGGGAGAAATGAGCAGTTCTTC
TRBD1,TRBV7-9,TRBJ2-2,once,CASSSSKGRDRVTGELFF,TGTGCCAGCAGCTCTAGTAAGGGCCGGGACAGGGTCACCGGGGAGCTGTTTTTT
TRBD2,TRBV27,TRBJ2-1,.,CASSFYLAVHNEQFF,TGTGCCAGCAGTTTCTACCTAGCGGTCCACAATGAGCAGTTCTTC
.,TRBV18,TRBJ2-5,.,CASSPPVDTFQETQYF,TGTGCCAGCTCACCACCGGTCGACACCTTCCAAGAGACCCAGTACTTC
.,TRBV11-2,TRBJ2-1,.,CASSSLKNRAPFNEQFF,TGTGCCAGCAGCTCCCTAAAGAACAGGGCCCCCTTTAATGAGCAGTTCTTC
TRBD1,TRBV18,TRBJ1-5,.,CASSLGQGTQPQHF,TGTGCCAGCTCATTGGGACAGGGGACCCAGCCCCAGCATTTT
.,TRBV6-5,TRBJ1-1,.,CASSYERVREAFF,TGTGCCAGCAGTTACGAGCGGGTCAGGGAAGCTTTCTTT
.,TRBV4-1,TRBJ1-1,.,CASSQEVAGDTEAFF,TGCGCCAGCAGCCAAGAGGTCGCGGGGGACACTGAAGCTTTCTTT
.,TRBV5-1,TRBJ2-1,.,CASSLGASRSYNEQFF,TGCGCCAGCAGCTTGGGAGCGAGCCGCTCCTACAATGAGCAGTTCTTC
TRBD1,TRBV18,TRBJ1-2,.,CASSPGTGGGYTF,TGTGCCAGCTCACCGGGGACAGGGGGAGGCTACACCTTC